The sequence of this T cell receptor beta chain was determined in a study of blood T cell repertoires in COVID-19. The assay was immunoSEQ multiplex PCR, and TCRdb's table has in-frame clones only and misses some. The table has 150,000 to 200,000 clones, approximately 80% seen once. The source of this sequence is a woman in her 70s with COVID-19, enrolled during active disease. Sequences were obtained from peripheral blood.

CDR3 coding DNA: TGCAGCGTTGCCCCCGTAACCTACAATGAGCAGTTCTTC. The encoded protein is CSVAPVTYNEQFF. The chain links TRBV29-1 to TRBJ2-1; no clear D gene. Between the trimmed V and J ends, which lost 4 bases and 2 bases, there was a span of 9 bases. The V gene's germline CDR1 is SQVTM and CDR2 ANQGSEA. The length of the CDR3 is 13 residues.